This T cell receptor (beta chain) was identified in a study of T cells after yellow fever vaccination. Study-wide findings and caveats: Booster sampling recovered most clones from primary vaccination (approximately 97% CD4, around 88% CD8).

The length of the CDR3 is 15 residues. Between the trimmed V and J ends, which lost 4 bases and 1 base, there was a span of 11 bases. Per germline, CDR1 KGHDR and CDR2 SFDVKD. TCR cDNA, made by 5'RACE template switching, carried an added universal primer site and UMIs. TCRdb reanalysed the 5' RACE reads using MiXCR and keeps one entry per CDR3 protein. The data show a few hundred thousand distinct CDR3 sequences, about 5% seen once. As to this clonotype: Its specificity is not known.

The chain employs TRBV24-1 and TRBJ2-3; D may be TRBD2 (5 bases). The sequences come from CD4+ T cells sorted from PBMCs, collected on the day of the yellow fever booster vaccination. The TCR comes from a man aged 18 to 35 who received the YFV17D yellow fever vaccine. The CDR3 is CATSDPLGGTDTQYF. In DNA, the CDR3 is TGTGCCACCAGTGACCCCCTCGGGGGCACAGATACGCAGTATTTT.